The 26 T cell receptor beta chains below all came from one sample that was sequenced in a study of control samples from healthy donors and cancer patients. Assay used: immunoSEQ multiplex PCR; TCRdb lists only in-frame clones, some missing. There are around 30,000 clones in the sample; 86% occur only once, and roughly 1.5% lies in the top ten. The sequenced sample consisted of PBMCs. These receptors were taken from a woman aged 40 to 55 with lung cancer.

J is TRBJ2-5 and V is TRBV19; 8 nucleotides align to TRBD1. Germline lookup yields CDR1 LNHDA and CDR2 SQIVND (reference sequence). This CDR3 region has 15 residues. Losses at the gene ends were 6 bases for V and 5 bases for J; bases not matched to a gene: 11. CDR3 protein: CASRGFDRGYETQYF. In nucleotides, the CDR3 is TGTGCCAGTAGGGGATTCGACAGGGGTTATGAGACCCAGTACTTC.

This clone was detected once. The chain employs TRBV2 and TRBJ2-7; 8 bases fit TRBD1. Looked up from germline, CDR1 is SNHLY and CDR2 is FYNNEI. Trimming cost V 6 bases and J 0 bases; bases outside gene matches: 4. There are 14 residues in the CDR3. The CDR3 nucleotides are TGTGCCAGCAGGCTGGGACAGGTCTCCTACGAGCAGTACTTC. It is translated as CASRLGQVSYEQYF.

The chain uses TRBV4-2 and TRBJ1-1, with 7 bases fitting TRBD1. Losses at the gene ends were 1 base for V and 4 bases for J; bases not matched to a gene: 9. The CDR3 loop spans 16 amino acids. The germline CDR1 and CDR2 sequences are LGHNA and YNFKEQ. In DNA, the CDR3 is TGTGCCAGCAGCCAAGCCCAGGGAGGGGGCGCCACTGAAGCTTTCTTT. Its protein product is CASSQAQGGGATEAFF.

The V call is TRBV24-1, the J call TRBJ1-5; 9 positions match TRBD1. Germline CDR1 is KGHDR and CDR2 is SFDVKD. CDR3 length equals 16 residues. Trimming took 4 bases from V and 5 from J; bases not matched to a gene: 8. The CDR3 sequence: CATSDATGGADQPQHF. The CDR3 nucleotides are TGTGCCACCAGTGACGCCACAGGGGGCGCAGATCAGCCCCAGCATTTT.

The chain has TRBV5-6 and TRBJ2-3, with TRBD1 identical over 8 bases. This CDR3 is 14 amino acids long. The germline gives CDR1 SGHDT, CDR2 YYEEEE. V gave up 5 bases and J gave up 6 bases; unmatched junction bases: 8. The CDR3 bases are TGTGCCAGCAGTGACCCAGGGGGCGCGGATACGCAGTATTTT. Its translation: CASSDPGGADTQYF. Filled out from reference TRBV5-6 and TRBJ2-3, the complete variable domain reads DAGVTQSPTHLIKTRGQQVTLRCSPKSGHDTVSWYQQALGQGPQFIFQYYEEEERQRGNFPDRFSGHQFPNYSSELNVNALLLGDSALYLCASSDPGGADTQYFGPGTRLTVL.

The chain is built from TRBV29-1 and TRBJ2-5; a possible D gene is TRBD1 (6 bases). The CDR3 consists of 13 residues. The V end lost 7 bases, the J end lost 4 bases, and 16 bases lay between the germline ends. In germline, CDR1 is SQVTM, CDR2 ANQGSEA. CDR3 region: CSAQGNQGETQYF. In DNA, the CDR3 is TGCAGCGCCCAGGGGAATCAGGGAGAGACCCAGTACTTC. Full variable domain (outside the CDR3, taken from reference TRBV29-1 and TRBJ2-5): SAVISQKPSRDICQRGTSLTIQCQVDSQVTMMFWYRQQPGQSLTLIATANQGSEATYESGFVIDKFPISRPNLTFSTLTVSNMSPEDSSIYLCSAQGNQGETQYFGPGTRLLVL.

This clone was counted between two and nine times. The V gene is TRBV25-1, the J gene TRBJ2-2, with unresolved D. Germline CDR1 is MGHDK and CDR2 is SYGVNS. Trimming cost V 3 bases and J 1 base, with 12 bases left between them. The CDR3 spans 16 residues. CDR3 coding DNA: TGTGCCAGCAGTGAGGGCCCGGAAGGGAACACCGGGGAGCTGTTTTTT. It encodes CASSEGPEGNTGELFF. The entire variable domain, with the rest obtained from reference TRBV25-1 and TRBJ2-2, is as follows: EADIYQTPRYLVIGTGKKITLECSQTMGHDKMYWYQQDPGMELHLIHYSYGVNSTEKGDLSSESTVSRIRTEHFPLTLESARPSHTSQYLCASSEGPEGNTGELFFGEGSRLTVL.

The chain has TRBV16 and TRBJ1-2; D perhaps matches TRBD1 (6 bases). Deletions cut 0 bases from V and 4 bases from J, with 15 bases between. Germline V gene data show CDR1 as KGHSY and CDR2 as FQNENV. The CDR3 is 16 residues long. CDR3 DNA: TGTGCCAGCAGCCAATCCCAGACAGGAGTTCCCTATGGCTACACCTTC. It encodes CASSQSQTGVPYGYTF.

The V gene is TRBV7-7, the J gene TRBJ1-2; D is undetermined. V shed 1 base and J shed 6 bases, with 27 bases lying between them. Germline lookup yields CDR1 SSHAT and CDR2 FNYEAQ (reference sequence). The CDR3 loop spans 19 amino acids. The CDR3: CASSLGGMAGRAILDGYTF. The CDR3 region has the DNA TGTGCCAGCAGCTTAGGTGGGATGGCGGGGAGGGCCATCCTGGATGGCTACACCTTC.

This rearrangement joins TRBV9 to TRBJ1-1, with D possibly TRBD1 on 5 matching bases. Germline assignment: CDR1 SGDLS and CDR2 YYNGEE. V dropped 4 bases and J dropped 0 bases, with 13 bases sitting between them. This CDR3 is 15 amino acids long. Written as DNA, the CDR3 is TGTGCCAGCAGCCCACAGGCACCTATGAACACTGAAGCTTTCTTT. Its translation: CASSPQAPMNTEAFF.

This clone was picked up a small number of times. The chain combines TRBV28 with TRBJ1-1; D is perhaps TRBD1 (6 bases). The CDR3 runs to 13 residues. CDR1 and CDR2 (germline): MDHEN, SYDVKM. V lost 7 bases to trimming and J lost 4 bases, with 13 bases between them. The CDR3 nucleotides are TGTGCCAGCACCATAATAGGGGGCACTGAAGCTTTCTTT. It codes for CASTIIGGTEAFF.

This clone appeared a few times. The chain is built from TRBV10-2 and TRBJ2-2; D is uncertain. This CDR3 is 10 amino acids long. Germline-derived CDR1 and CDR2 are WSHSY and SAAADI. V was cut by 6 bases and J by 7 bases, with 3 bases left in between. This CDR3 is CASRGGELFF. The CDR3 nucleotides read TGCGCCAGCAGGGGCGGGGAGCTGTTTTTT.

In DNA form, the CDR3 reads TGTGCCAGCAAAAGTCCCGGGACAGCATTTAATGAAAAACTGTTTTTT. Residues: CASKSPGTAFNEKLFF. This rearrangement joins TRBV7-6 to TRBJ1-4; TRBD1 agrees at 7 bases. The CDR3 totals 16 residues. The J segment lost 4 bases and the V segment lost 7 bases, leaving 12 bases of the junction unmatched. Germline-derived CDR1 and CDR2 are SGHVS and FNYEAQ.

The CDR3 nucleotides read TGTGCCAGCAGCCTTATGACAGGACCTAACACTGAAGCTTTCTTT. It translates to CASSLMTGPNTEAFF. The rearrangement links TRBV9 to TRBJ1-1, with D tentatively TRBD1 (6 bases). Looked up from germline, CDR1 is SGDLS and CDR2 is YYNGEE. CDR3 length equals 15 residues. V lost 4 bases, J lost 2 bases, and 15 bases lay in between.

The V call is TRBV25-1, the J call TRBJ2-7; D gene unclear. Germline values: CDR1 MGHDK, CDR2 SYGVNS. The CDR3 has 12 amino acids. V lost 3 bases and J 6 bases, leaving 9 bases between the germline ends. The CDR3 reads CASSDTVSEQYF. CDR3 DNA sequence: TGTGCCAGCAGTGATACAGTATCCGAGCAGTACTTC.

This clone was seen more than once but under ten times. The chain's CDR3 is CASSFSAGTFF. The CDR3 DNA reads as TGTGCCAGCAGTTTTTCGGCAGGTACTTTCTTT. The chain employs TRBV28 and TRBJ1-1; no reliable D call. This CDR3 has 11 residues. In germline, CDR1 is MDHEN, CDR2 SYDVKM. V lost 3 bases, J lost 12 bases, and 11 bases lay in between.

The chain uses TRBV7-2 and TRBJ2-1; 8 bases align to TRBD2. CDR1 is SGHTA, CDR2 FQGNSA, per germline. CDR3 length: 13 amino acids. V lost 6 bases to trimming and J lost 9 bases; unmatched junction nucleotides: 7. CDR3 DNA: TGTGCCAGCAGACCAGCGGGGGAGGGTGAGCAGTTCTTC. Its protein is CASRPAGEGEQFF. The full variable domain, rest sourced from reference TRBV7-2 and TRBJ2-1, is GAGVSQSPSNKVTEKGKDVELRCDPISGHTALYWYRQSLGQGLEFLIYFQGNSAPDKSGLPSDRFSAERTGGSVSTLTIQRTQQEDSAVYLCASRPAGEGEQFFGPGTRLTVL.

Only one count was recorded for this clone. The rearrangement uses TRBV3-1 (or the pseudogene TRBV3-2) and TRBJ2-1; 9 nucleotides align to TRBD2. The CDR3 extends over 16 amino acids. Trimming cost V 4 bases and J 8 bases; bases outside gene matches: 12. CDR1 and CDR2 from the germline V gene are LGHDT and YNNKEL (reference sequence). The CDR3 DNA is TGTGCCAGCAGCCCCCGGACTAGCGCCGTAAGGGATGAGCAGTTCTTC. Its protein is CASSPRTSAVRDEQFF.

In its sample, this clone was seen once. The chain couples TRBV6-5 to TRBJ2-1; D remains ambiguous. V was cut by 6 bases and J by 3 bases, with 6 bases left in between. The CDR3 contains 12 residues. Germline assignment: CDR1 MNHEY and CDR2 SVGAGI. The CDR3 region is CASSLNYNEQFF. The CDR3 nucleotides are TGTGCCAGCAGCCTGAACTACAATGAGCAGTTCTTC.

The CDR3 spells CASSPLSSSVNTEAFF. CDR3 in DNA: TGTGCCAGCAGCCCCCTGAGCAGTAGTGTGAACACTGAAGCTTTCTTT. The rearrangement joins TRBV5-8 to TRBJ1-1; D is uncertain. Trimming removed 4 bases at V and 0 bases at J, with 16 bases between. The CDR3 is 16 amino acids. Germline V gene sequence: CDR1 SGHTS, CDR2 YDEGEE.

The rearrangement links TRBV28 to TRBJ2-7, with 8 bases matching TRBD1. CDR1 is MDHEN and CDR2 is SYDVKM in the germline V gene. The CDR3 is 14 residues long. V lost 6 bases, J lost 2 bases, and 6 bases stayed unmatched. CDR3 region: CASRGDRPTYEQYF. CDR3 DNA sequence: TGTGCCAGCAGGGGGGACAGGCCAACCTACGAGCAGTACTTC. Variable domain in full (rest from reference TRBV28 and TRBJ2-7): DVKVTQSSRYLVKRTGEKVFLECVQDMDHENMFWYRQDPGLGLRLIYFSYDVKMKEKGDIPEGYSVSREKKERFSLILESASTNQTSMYLCASRGDRPTYEQYFGPGTRLTVT.

The chain uses TRBV7-9 and TRBJ2-3; 8 positions agree with TRBD2. Germline CDR1 is SEHNR and CDR2 is FQNEAQ (reference sequence). V gave up 5 bases and J gave up 7 bases; unmatched junction bases: 11. The CDR3 extends over 15 amino acids. This CDR3 is CASSPREGGPNTQYF. The CDR3 bases are TGTGCCAGCAGCCCCCGGGAGGGGGGGCCAAATACGCAGTATTTT.

This sequence joins TRBV7-2 and TRBJ2-2, with TRBD1 as a possible D gene (5 bases). CDR1 and CDR2 (germline): SGHTA, FQGNSA. Deletions cut 2 bases from V and 4 bases from J, with 8 bases between. The CDR3 is 14 amino acids. CDR3 protein: CASSLRGLTGELFF. The CDR3 DNA follows: TGTGCCAGCAGCTTAAGGGGTCTCACCGGGGAGCTGTTTTTT.

The chain's CDR3 is CASSIPGQNSVGYGYTF. CDR3 bases: TGTGCCAGTAGTATACCGGGACAAAACTCGGTAGGCTATGGCTACACCTTC. This chain links TRBV19 with TRBJ1-2; TRBD1 is a possible D gene (6 bases). Deletions cut 2 bases from V and 4 bases from J, with 20 bases between. This CDR3 is built from 17 residues. The germline gives CDR1 LNHDA, CDR2 SQIVND (reference sequence).

V is TRBV7-8 and J is TRBJ2-7, with 8 bases that match TRBD1. Germline V CDR1 and CDR2: SGHVS, FQNEAQ. The CDR3 is made up of 15 amino acids. Trimming took 2 bases from V and 0 from J; bases not matched to a gene: 3. The CDR3 protein is CASSLTGTGSYEQYF. CDR3 coding DNA: TGTGCCAGCAGCTTAACAGGGACAGGCTCCTACGAGCAGTACTTC.

CDR3 nucleotides: TGCAGTGCTAGTACCTGGGGGGGCCAAGAGACCCAGTACTTC. Translation gives CSASTWGGQETQYF. The chain carries TRBV20-1 and TRBJ2-5; 7 nucleotides line up with TRBD2. Germline CDR1 and CDR2: DFQATT and SNEGSKA (reference sequence). There are 14 residues in the CDR3. The V and J ends lost 3 bases and 1 base, in that order; junction bases with no gene match: 5.